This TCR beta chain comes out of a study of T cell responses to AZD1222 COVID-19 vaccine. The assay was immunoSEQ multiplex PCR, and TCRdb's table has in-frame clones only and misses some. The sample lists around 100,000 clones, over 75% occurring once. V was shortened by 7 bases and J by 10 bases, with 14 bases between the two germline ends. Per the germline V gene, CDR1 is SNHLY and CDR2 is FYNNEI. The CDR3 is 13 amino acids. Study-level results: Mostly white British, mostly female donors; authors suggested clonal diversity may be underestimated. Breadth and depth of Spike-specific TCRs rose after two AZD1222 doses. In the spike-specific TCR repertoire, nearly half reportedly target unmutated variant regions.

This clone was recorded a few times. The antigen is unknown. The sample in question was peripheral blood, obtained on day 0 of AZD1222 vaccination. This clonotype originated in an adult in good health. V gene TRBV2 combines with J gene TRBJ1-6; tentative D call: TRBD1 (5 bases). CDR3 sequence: CASKNGTRSPLHF. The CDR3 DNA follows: TGTGCCAGCAAAAACGGGACGCGATCACCCCTCCACTTT.